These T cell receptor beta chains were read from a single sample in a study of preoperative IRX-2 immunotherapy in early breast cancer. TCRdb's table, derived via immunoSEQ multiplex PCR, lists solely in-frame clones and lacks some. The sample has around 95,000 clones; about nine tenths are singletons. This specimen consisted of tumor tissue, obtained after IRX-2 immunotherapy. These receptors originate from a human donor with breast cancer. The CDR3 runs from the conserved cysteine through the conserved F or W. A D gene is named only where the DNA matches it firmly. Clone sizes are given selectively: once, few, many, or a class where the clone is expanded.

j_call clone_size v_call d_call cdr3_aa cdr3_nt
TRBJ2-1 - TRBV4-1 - CASSQDSLSSYNEQFF TGCGCCAGCAGCCAAGACTCCCTCAGCTCCTACAATGAGCAGTTCTTC
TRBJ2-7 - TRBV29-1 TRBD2 CSVEDVGTSGDEQYF TGCAGCGTTGAAGATGTCGGGACTAGCGGCGACGAGCAGTACTTC
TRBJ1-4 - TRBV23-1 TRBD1 CASSGGTGKEKLFF TGCGCCAGCAGCGGCGGGACAGGGAAAGAAAAACTGTTTTTT
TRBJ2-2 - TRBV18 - CASSLDISNTGELFF TGTGCCAGCTCACTAGACATATCGAACACCGGGGAGCTGTTTTTT
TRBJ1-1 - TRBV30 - CACSWVGLKKDTEAFF TGTGCCTGTTCGTGGGTGGGCCTTAAAAAGGACACTGAAGCTTTCTTT
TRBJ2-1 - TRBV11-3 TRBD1 CASSLAGTGSYNEQFF TGTGCCAGCAGCTTGGCCGGGACAGGGTCATACAATGAGCAGTTCTTC
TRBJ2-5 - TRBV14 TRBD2 CASSQGRGTIPETQYF TGTGCCAGCAGCCAAGGGAGAGGGACTATTCCGGAGACCCAGTACTTC
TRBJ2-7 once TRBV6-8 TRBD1 CAISGDRFFTYEQYF TGTGCCATCAGTGGGGACAGGTTTTTTACCTACGAGCAGTACTTC
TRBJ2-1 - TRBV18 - CASSPGAPAGSYNEQFF TGTGCCAGCTCACCAGGGGCCCCCGCTGGCTCCTACAATGAGCAGTTCTTC
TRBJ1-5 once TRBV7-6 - CASSLVGLDQPQHF TGTGCCAGCAGCTTAGTAGGTCTAGATCAGCCCCAGCATTTT
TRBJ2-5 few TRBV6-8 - CASQGEGQETQYF TGTGCCAGCCAGGGGGAGGGCCAAGAGACCCAGTACTTC
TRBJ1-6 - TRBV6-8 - CASSAKVDSPLHF TGTGCCAGCAGCGCCAAGGTCGATTCACCCCTCCACTTT
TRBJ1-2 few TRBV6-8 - CASSRTAGNYGYTF TGTGCCAGCAGTCGGACAGCCGGTAACTATGGCTACACCTTC
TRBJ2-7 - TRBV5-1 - CASSLDMQGYEQYF TGCGCCAGCAGCTTGGATATGCAGGGCTACGAGCAGTACTTC
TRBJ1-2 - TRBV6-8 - CASSYSTARGYTF TGTGCCAGCAGTTACTCGACGGCCAGAGGCTACACCTTC
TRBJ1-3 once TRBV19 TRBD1 CASSPGQRAGNTIYF TGTGCCAGTAGTCCGGGACAGAGGGCCGGAAACACCATATATTTT
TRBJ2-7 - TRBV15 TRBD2 CATSSGTRDYEQYF TGTGCCACCAGCTCCGGGACTAGGGACTACGAGCAGTACTTC
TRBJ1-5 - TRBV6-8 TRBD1 CASSSQRITGANQPQHF TGTGCCAGCAGCTCCCAACGAATCACAGGGGCCAATCAGCCCCAGCATTTT
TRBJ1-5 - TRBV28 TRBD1 CASSPGTVGSNQPQHF TGTGCCAGCAGTCCTGGGACAGTGGGAAGCAATCAGCCCCAGCATTTT
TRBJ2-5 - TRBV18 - CASSPPQGGSQETQYF TGTGCCAGCTCACCACCTCAAGGAGGGTCCCAAGAGACCCAGTACTTC
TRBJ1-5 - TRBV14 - CASSPAGGRSNQPQHF TGTGCCAGCAGCCCGGCCGGGGGCCGAAGCAATCAGCCCCAGCATTTT
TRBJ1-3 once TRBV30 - CACPGRGTGNTIYF TGTGCCTGTCCAGGTCGGGGCACTGGAAACACCATATATTTT
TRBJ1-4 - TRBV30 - CAWARNANEKLFF TGTGCCTGGGCCAGGAATGCTAATGAAAAACTGTTTTTT
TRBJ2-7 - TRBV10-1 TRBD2 CASSPGLASYEQYF TGCGCCAGCAGTCCGGGACTAGCCTCCTACGAGCAGTACTTC
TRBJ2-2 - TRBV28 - CASSLMGTGELFF TGTGCCAGCAGTTTAATGGGCACCGGGGAGCTGTTTTTT
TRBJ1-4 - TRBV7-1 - CASSLAETGPRGEKLFF TGTGCCAGCAGCTTAGCAGAAACCGGACCACGGGGAGAAAAACTGTTTTTT
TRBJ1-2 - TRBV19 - CASSWTDGYTF TGTGCCAGTAGTTGGACAGATGGCTACACCTTC
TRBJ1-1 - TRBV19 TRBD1 CASSPSDRGNTEAFF TGTGCCAGTAGTCCTTCGGACAGGGGGAACACTGAAGCTTTCTTT
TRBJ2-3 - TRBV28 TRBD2 CASILAGGHQDTQYF TGTGCCAGCATCTTAGCGGGAGGGCATCAGGATACGCAGTATTTT
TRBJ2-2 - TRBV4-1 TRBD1 CASSQPNRGLANTGELFF TGCGCCAGCAGTCAACCCAACAGGGGGCTCGCGAACACCGGGGAGCTGTTTTTT
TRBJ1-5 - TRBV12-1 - CASSLLGVGGNQPQHF TGTGCCAGCAGCTTGTTGGGAGTCGGGGGCAATCAGCCCCAGCATTTT
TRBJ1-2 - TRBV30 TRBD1 CAWTGQGRDGYTF TGTGCCTGGACGGGACAGGGAAGGGATGGCTACACCTTC
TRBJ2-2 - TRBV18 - CASSLIETGELFF TGTGCCAGCTCACTAATAGAAACCGGGGAGCTGTTTTTT